This T cell receptor (beta chain) derives from a study of Tregs in tolerant kidney transplant recipients. This clone showed up just once. Its cognate antigen is unknown. Only in-frame clones appear in the TCRdb table, and some are missing; sequencing was by immunoSEQ multiplex PCR. The repertoire holds roughly 250,000 clones, with approximately 83% as singletons. Study observations and caveats: No direct test of biological reproducibility was done here. Activated donor B cell expansion appeared to reveal the most relevant donor-specific TCRbeta repertoire. Validation in larger populations is needed because few patients were studied.

There are 13 residues in the CDR3. Germline V gene sequence: CDR1 MNHEY, CDR2 SMNVEV (reference sequence). With V trimmed by 5 bases and J by 4 bases, 4 bases remained unmatched. Thawed PBMCs were FACS-sorted into unstimulated CD4+CD25+CD127- regulatory T cells, CD4+CD25- non-regulatory cells, CD4 and CD8 cells. The sequenced sample was CD4+ T cells from blood. The sequence was collected from a human donor in good health. The chain couples TRBV27 to TRBJ1-1, with 7 nucleotides matching TRBD1. CDR3 sequence reads: CASSGTETTEAFF. CDR3 nucleotide sequence: TGTGCCAGCAGTGGGACAGAGACCACTGAAGCTTTCTTT.